This T cell receptor beta chain emerged from a study of T cell responses to AZD1222 COVID-19 vaccine. About the research overall: The study pooled second doses at about 4 or about 12 weeks.

Assay used: immunoSEQ multiplex PCR; TCRdb lists only in-frame clones, some missing. Of about 180,000 clones detected, 90% appear once; the ten largest clones hold more than 1.3%. Germline CDR1 KGHSH, CDR2 LQKENI. J gave up 4 bases and V 6 bases, and 3 bases lay outside the gene matches. The CDR3 is 13 residues long. The sample here was peripheral blood, taken on day 0 of AZD1222 vaccination. The rearrangement joins TRBV18 to TRBJ1-1; 9 positions match TRBD1. The TCR was taken from an adult in good health. In DNA form, the CDR3 reads TGTGCCAGCTCGGGACAGGGTAGCACTGAAGCTTTCTTT. It is translated as CASSGQGSTEAFF.